This T cell receptor beta chain was captured by sequencing in a study of T cell clonotyping in hematopoietic cell transplantation. Regarding the study as a whole: Pathologically expanded recipient clonotypes increased progressively from day 30 to day 180 as diversity fell. Graft donor and pretransplant recipient Inverse Simpson Index values predicted broader posttransplant TCR diversity. Few recipient clonotypes overlapped donors; over 95% were de novo at given depth.

Per the germline V gene, CDR1 is LNHDA and CDR2 is SQIVND (reference sequence). This CDR3 has 10 amino acids. Between the trimmed V and J ends, which lost 10 bases and 4 bases, there was a span of 7 bases. Sequenced by immunoSEQ multiplex PCR; TCRdb stores in-frame clones only, minus some. The sample contains about 10,000 clones, about 51% of which appear only once. This clone counts as large (0.1 to 1%). Antigen unknown. The sample was peripheral blood mononuclear cells, taken 100 days after allogeneic stem cell transplant. This chain connects TRBV19 to TRBJ1-2; D not resolved. This TCR was recovered from a female patient aged 50-59 years who had an allogeneic stem cell transplant from an unrelated donor, so the T cells may come from the graft donor. Some clones in this sample may be carry-over from other donors' samples. The CDR3 is CATEAYGYTF. The CDR3 DNA follows: TGTGCCACTGAGGCCTATGGCTACACCTTC.